A selection of T cell receptor beta chains follows, all from one sample in a study of T cell responses to AZD1222 COVID-19 vaccine. Measured with immunoSEQ multiplex PCR; TCRdb has only the in-frame clones, and not every one. Among 95,000 to 150,000 clones, about 89% were seen once, and the ten largest hold roughly 5.7%. The starting material was peripheral blood, obtained on day 0 of AZD1222 vaccination. These TCRs come from an adult in good health. Each CDR3 is given with its conserved first and last residue. The order of the fields is J gene, CDR3 length, clone size, V gene, CDR3 protein. Clone size is stated in some rows and not others, as once, few, many or a class when expanded.

TRBJ1-2,17,few,TRBV9,CASSVVPGIGYSYGYTF
TRBJ2-2,15,.,TRBV25-1,CASSNGQGGLGELFF
TRBJ2-7,16,.,TRBV11-2,CASSTIPVGQHYEQYF
TRBJ2-5,12,.,TRBV5-1,CASSSIPETQYF
TRBJ1-5,14,.,TRBV27,CASSLVVDGQPQHF
TRBJ2-3,14,once,TRBV7-9,CASSLFPPTDTQYF
TRBJ2-2,14,.,TRBV14,CASSQDQVTGELFF
TRBJ1-6,14,few,TRBV19,CASSIGRNNSPLHF
TRBJ1-4,16,.,TRBV30,CAGQPLTRADNEKLFF
TRBJ2-4,15,once,TRBV19,CASSIVGGTKNIQYF
TRBJ2-1,13,.,TRBV12-3/TRBV12-4,CASSLIRYNEQFF
TRBJ2-2,16,.,TRBV3-1/TRBV3-2,CASSQVEWADTGELFF
TRBJ2-2,13,.,TRBV6-5,CASRLRDTGELFF
TRBJ1-4,14,.,TRBV30,CASYPGPWNEKLFF
TRBJ1-2,15,.,TRBV27,CASSRGGAGGDGYTF
TRBJ1-1,12,once,TRBV29-1,CSVSDVGTEAFF
TRBJ2-3,11,once,TRBV12-3/TRBV12-4,CASSLIDTQYF
TRBJ2-2,11,.,TRBV5-8,CASSFHGELFF
TRBJ2-2,18,.,TRBV19,CASSIVLLAGAYTGELFF
TRBJ1-1,14,.,TRBV14,CASSLQGLNTEAFF
TRBJ1-1,16,.,TRBV14,CASSQGTGAPNTEAFF
TRBJ1-1,14,once,TRBV5-1,CASSFPGSNTEAFF
TRBJ2-3,16,.,TRBV4-1,CASSQGGLAPRDTQYF
TRBJ1-1,12,.,TRBV28,CASSLPTLEAFF
TRBJ2-5,12,.,TRBV3-1/TRBV3-2,CASRGFQETQYF
TRBJ2-7,11,.,TRBV7-9,CASSLSAGQYF
TRBJ2-1,15,.,TRBV25-1,CASRTGWSTRNEQFF
TRBJ2-3,15,few,TRBV5-1,CASSLGAGEGDTQYF
TRBJ1-5,16,.,TRBV4-2,CASSQVTGYSNQPQHF
TRBJ2-5,14,.,TRBV11-3,CASSSWTDQETQYF
TRBJ1-5,13,.,TRBV7-9,CASSLAGGQPQHF
TRBJ1-5,15,.,TRBV7-2,CASTQGGIALQPQHF
TRBJ1-5,14,.,TRBV2,CASRANRANQPQHF
TRBJ1-2,12,once,TRBV30,CAWRGPLWGYTF
TRBJ2-7,13,.,TRBV30,CAWSGTGVSEQYF
TRBJ2-3,14,.,TRBV19,CASRGTIPADTQYF
TRBJ1-1,12,.,TRBV5-6,CASSFRSAEAFF
TRBJ2-1,14,.,TRBV11-2,CASSLFRESVEQFF
TRBJ2-7,14,.,TRBV19,CASTPGGFDGEQYF
TRBJ1-2,14,.,TRBV28,CASSLGQGGGGYTF
TRBJ1-6,14,.,TRBV5-1,CASSAGTTNSPLHF
TRBJ2-1,14,.,TRBV28,CASSFGTNYNEQFF
TRBJ2-5,12,.,TRBV7-9,CAGSPDQETQYF
TRBJ2-3,17,.,TRBV25-1,CASSEPPPPSLGDTQYF
TRBJ2-1,10,few,TRBV6-4,CASSYNEQFF
TRBJ1-5,13,.,TRBV6-6,CASSPPRVEPQHF
TRBJ1-1,14,.,TRBV7-2,CASSLAATGPHRIF
TRBJ2-5,13,.,TRBV9,CASSEQGLETQYF